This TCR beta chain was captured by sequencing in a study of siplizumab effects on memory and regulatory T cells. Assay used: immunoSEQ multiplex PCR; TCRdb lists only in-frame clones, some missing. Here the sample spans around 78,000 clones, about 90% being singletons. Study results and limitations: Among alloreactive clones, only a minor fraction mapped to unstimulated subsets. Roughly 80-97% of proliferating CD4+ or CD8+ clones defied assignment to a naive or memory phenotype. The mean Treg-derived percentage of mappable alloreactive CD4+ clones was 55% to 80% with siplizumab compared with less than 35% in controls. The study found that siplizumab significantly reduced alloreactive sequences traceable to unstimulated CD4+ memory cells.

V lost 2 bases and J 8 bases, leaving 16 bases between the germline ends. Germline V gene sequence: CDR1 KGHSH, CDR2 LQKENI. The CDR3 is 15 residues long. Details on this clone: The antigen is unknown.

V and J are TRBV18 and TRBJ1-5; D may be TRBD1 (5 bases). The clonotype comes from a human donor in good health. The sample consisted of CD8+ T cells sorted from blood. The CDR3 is CASSPYGAHREPQHF. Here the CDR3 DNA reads TGTGCCAGCTCACCATACGGGGCGCATAGGGAGCCCCAGCATTTT. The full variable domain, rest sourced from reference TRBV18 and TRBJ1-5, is NAGVMQNPRHLVRRRGQEARLRCSPMKGHSHVYWYRQLPEEGLKFMVYLQKENIIDESGMPKERFSAEFPKEGPSILRIQQVVRGDSAAYFCASSPYGAHREPQHFGDGTRLSIL.